Detailed here is one T cell receptor (beta chain). This same CDR3 is encoded by further DNA sequences in the sample. These data belong to a study of blood T cell repertoires in COVID-19. Across the whole study: PBMCs, B-cell-depleted T cells, or T cells provided the cDNA or gDNA that made up the material.

Participants reported their clinical history, and cohort assignment relied on those reports. Original processing notes: Researchers report that nucleated cell counts were estimated from reference gene primer amplification. Only in-frame clones appear in the TCRdb table, and some are missing; sequencing was by immunoSEQ multiplex PCR. V and J calls and clone size come straight from that table; D and trimming were deduced from the DNA. In the table there are around 150,000 clones, 65% to 85% of which are singletons. The CDR3 is 15 amino acids. CDR1 and CDR2 (germline): LGHDT, YNNKEL (reference sequence). Unmatched junction bases numbered 3, after V lost 4 bases and J lost 3 bases.

The rearrangement uses TRBV3-1 (or the pseudogene TRBV3-2) and TRBJ2-3, with 11 positions matching TRBD2. The clonotype originates from an older woman who had recovered from COVID-19. The sample was PBMCs or T cells enriched from blood (not recorded which). Here the CDR3 DNA reads TGTGCCAGCAGCCCTTTAGCGGGAGGGACAGATACGCAGTATTTT. It codes for CASSPLAGGTDTQYF.